The 19 T cell receptor beta chains reported below all come from one sample, sequenced in a study of beta chain features in type 1 diabetes. Since all of the isolated RNA was reverse transcribed, expressed TCRB transcripts were what got sequenced. Libraries were prepared by immunoSEQ multiplex PCR; TCRdb keeps only in-frame clonotypes and omits some of them. The sample contains about 40,000 clones, roughly 50% of which appear only once. The specimen sequenced was stem cell memory CD4+ T cells from blood. The receptors originated from a woman aged 25 to 39 in good health.

The chain couples TRBV27 to TRBJ2-3; 13 bases are shared with TRBD2. This CDR3 has 16 residues. Germline trimming cut 7 bases from V and 6 bases from J; bases unmatched to any gene: 10. Germline V gene data show CDR1 as MNHEY and CDR2 as SMNVEV (reference sequence). Written as DNA, the CDR3 is TGTGCCAGCACCTATACCGGGACTAGCGGGAAGGATACGCAGTATTTT. It translates to CASTYTGTSGKDTQYF.

The J gene is TRBJ2-2, the V gene TRBV7-6, with 11 bases identical to TRBD2. Germline CDR1 is SGHVS and CDR2 is FNYEAQ. With V trimmed by 4 bases and J by 8 bases, 9 bases remained unmatched. This CDR3 comprises 16 residues. In DNA form, the CDR3 reads TGTGCCAGCAGCTCGGAACTAGCGGGAGTTATTGGGGAGCTGTTTTTT. This sequence encodes CASSSELAGVIGELFF.

This chain uses TRBV18 with TRBJ2-1; 14 nucleotides match TRBD2. CDR1 is KGHSH, CDR2 LQKENI, per germline. The CDR3 covers 15 residues. V shed 4 bases, J shed 8 bases, and the junction held 4 bases outside the gene matches. The chain's CDR3 is CASSRTSGRQDEQFF. The CDR3 DNA is TGTGCCAGCTCACGGACTAGCGGGAGGCAAGATGAGCAGTTCTTC. Complete variable domain (other parts from reference TRBV18 and TRBJ2-1): NAGVMQNPRHLVRRRGQEARLRCSPMKGHSHVYWYRQLPEEGLKFMVYLQKENIIDESGMPKERFSAEFPKEGPSILRIQQVVRGDSAAYFCASSRTSGRQDEQFFGPGTRLTVL.

The V call is TRBV5-1, the J call TRBJ2-7, with 9 bases lining up with TRBD1. Losses at the gene ends were 3 bases for V and 3 bases for J; bases not matched to a gene: 7. Germline V CDR1 and CDR2: SGHRS, YFSETQ. The CDR3 contains 15 residues. The DNA of the CDR3 is TGCGCCAGCAGCTCAAATCCGGGACAGGGCTACGAGCAGTACTTC. This translates into CASSSNPGQGYEQYF.

The rearrangement links TRBV5-6 to TRBJ2-2, with TRBD2 matching over 13 bases. Germline trimming cut 3 bases from V and 7 bases from J; bases unmatched to any gene: 3. The length of the CDR3 is 15 residues. The germline V gene encodes CDR1 SGHDT and CDR2 YYEEEE. The CDR3 nucleotides are TGTGCCAGCAGCTCTGGACTAGCGGGAGTCGGGGAGCTGTTTTTT. Its protein is CASSSGLAGVGELFF.

The chain uses TRBV7-9 and TRBJ2-7; 9 nucleotides match TRBD1. CDR1 and CDR2 (germline): SEHNR, FQNEAQ (reference sequence). Trimming at V came to 6 bases and at J to 3 bases, leaving 6 bases not matched to a gene. The CDR3 runs 14 residues. The CDR3 DNA reads TGTGCCAGCAGTTTTAGGACAGGGGACTACGAGCAGTACTTC. This gives the protein CASSFRTGDYEQYF.

Points on this clone: Compared with germline, one end of the junction differs, possibly owing to a read error. CDR3 loop: CASSRGETQYF. As DNA, the CDR3 is TGTGCTAGCAGCCGGGGGGAGACCCAGTACTTC. This chain uses TRBV7-7 with TRBJ2-5, with a tentative D call TRBD2 (6 bases). The germline V gene encodes CDR1 SSHAT and CDR2 FNYEAQ (reference sequence). The CDR3 runs to 11 residues.

The rearrangement uses TRBV15 and TRBJ1-4, with 9 bases fitting TRBD1. Germline values: CDR1 LNHNV, CDR2 YYDKDF (reference sequence). J was trimmed by 5 bases and V by 1 base; bases with no gene match: 5. The CDR3 is 16 amino acids. The CDR3 is CATSRGPGTGNEKLFF. CDR3 nucleotides: TGTGCCACCAGCAGAGGCCCCGGGACAGGGAATGAAAAACTGTTTTTT.

The genes are TRBV6-1 and TRBJ2-4; maybe TRBD1 (5 bases). The CDR3 has 13 residues. From germline, CDR1 is MNHNS and CDR2 SASEGT. Trimming stripped 7 bases from V and 2 bases from J, with 9 bases between. The CDR3 nucleotides read TGTGCCAGCATCGACAGAACCAAAAACATTCAGTACTTC. Its protein is CASIDRTKNIQYF.

The chain couples TRBV2 to TRBJ1-4; 12 bases match TRBD1. Germline V gene data show CDR1 as SNHLY and CDR2 as FYNNEI. This CDR3 is 14 amino acids long. Trimming at V came to 7 bases and at J to 8 bases, leaving 5 bases not matched to a gene. CDR3 DNA sequence: TGTGCCAGCAAAGGGACAGGGGGCCCGGAAAAACTGTTTTTT. Residues: CASKGTGGPEKLFF.

This rearrangement joins TRBV10-3 to TRBJ2-5, with a possible D match to TRBD1 (5 bases). Germline V CDR1 and CDR2: ENHRY, SYGVKD. Trimming took 4 bases from V and 5 from J, leaving 11 bases between them. This CDR3 spans 13 amino acids. For the CDR3, the DNA is TGTGCCATCAGTGGTCAGGGCACCGAGACCCAGTACTTC. This translates into CAISGQGTETQYF.

This chain connects TRBV7-3 to TRBJ2-3; 8 bases align to TRBD1. Germline-derived CDR1 and CDR2 are SGHTA and FQGTGA. This CDR3 comprises 15 residues. The V segment lost 5 bases and the J segment 0 bases; nucleotides outside the gene matches: 4. CDR3 DNA: TGTGCCAGCAGCCTACAGGGGGGTAGCACAGATACGCAGTATTTT. Its protein is CASSLQGGSTDTQYF.

The rearrangement uses TRBV9 and TRBJ2-5, with TRBD2 identical over 9 bases. Germline loops: CDR1 SGDLS, CDR2 YYNGEE. The J segment lost 4 bases and the V segment lost 4 bases, leaving 5 bases of the junction unmatched. There are 14 residues in the CDR3. CDR3 in DNA: TGTGCCAGCAGCCGTAGCGGGAGTATAGAGACCCAGTACTTC. Residues: CASSRSGSIETQYF.

This CDR3 is CASSPTAYYGYTF. In DNA form, the CDR3 reads TGTGCCAGCTCACCTACAGCTTACTATGGCTACACCTTC. V gene TRBV18 combines with J gene TRBJ1-2; D is unresolved. Germline values: CDR1 KGHSH, CDR2 LQKENI. Trimming pared 3 bases from V and 3 bases from J, leaving 8 bases between. The CDR3 runs 13 residues.

The V call is TRBV7-2, the J call TRBJ1-3; D remains ambiguous. Germline V gene lookup returns CDR1 SGHTA and CDR2 FQGNSA. V was pared by 5 bases and J by 3 bases, with 8 bases between. This CDR3 is built from 13 residues. CDR3 in DNA: TGTGCCAGCAGCCCGGAGTTTGGAAACACCATATATTTT. It codes for CASSPEFGNTIYF. The full variable domain, rest sourced from reference TRBV7-2 and TRBJ1-3, is GAGVSQSPSNKVTEKGKDVELRCDPISGHTALYWYRQSLGQGLEFLIYFQGNSAPDKSGLPSDRFSAERTGGSVSTLTIQRTQQEDSAVYLCASSPEFGNTIYFGEGSWLTVV.

This chain connects TRBV6-6 to TRBJ2-3; 10 bases agree with TRBD2. CDR1 and CDR2 from the germline V gene are MNHNY and SVGAGI (reference sequence). J lost 4 bases, V lost 6 bases, and 4 bases had no gene match. This CDR3 has 14 residues. In DNA form, the CDR3 reads TGTGCCAGCAGAACTAGCGGGAAGGCAGATACGCAGTATTTT. This encodes CASRTSGKADTQYF.

The chain carries TRBV7-3 and TRBJ2-6; D may be TRBD2 (5 bases). Deletions cut 2 bases from V and 0 bases from J, with 8 bases between. CDR1 is SGHTA and CDR2 is FQGTGA in the germline V gene. The length of the CDR3 is 16 residues. CDR3 in DNA: TGTGCCAGCAGCTTAGTCCGGGGCTCTGGGGCCAACGTCCTGACTTTC. Translated: CASSLVRGSGANVLTF.

The rearrangement uses TRBV19 and TRBJ1-1; D gene unclear. The germline V gene has CDR1 LNHDA and CDR2 SQIVND (reference sequence). The CDR3 loop spans 13 amino acids. Between the trimmed V and J ends, which lost 7 bases and 0 bases, there was a span of 9 bases. CDR3 DNA: TGTGCCAGTAAGCGTCAGCTGAACACTGAAGCTTTCTTT. The encoded protein is CASKRQLNTEAFF.

V gene TRBV28 combines with J gene TRBJ1-4; 10 bases are shared with TRBD1. The CDR3 contains 14 residues. The germline gives CDR1 MDHEN, CDR2 SYDVKM. V dropped 6 bases and J dropped 7; count of bases not matched to a gene: 5. CDR3 residues: CASSDDRGLEKLFF. CDR3 in DNA: TGTGCCAGCAGCGATGACAGGGGGCTTGAAAAACTGTTTTTT.